Each of the 3 T cell receptor beta chains below was sequenced from the same sample in a study of T cells in Graves' hyperthyroidism and ophthalmopathy. Amplified TCR beta CDR3 regions derived from RNA transcripts. In the first-round RT-PCR of the TCR CDR3, the HTBI primer set was used. TCRdb recomputed calls from the multiplex PCR reads with MiXCR, one row per CDR3 protein. Seen here are about 300,000 distinct CDR3 sequences, roughly 13% observed once, and the top ten hold almost 8%. The sample consisted of blood. All receptors derive from a woman aged 25 to 39 with Graves' hyperthyroidism that later progressed to Graves' ophthalmopathy.

This clonotype was recorded at least ten times. This chain joins TRBV7-8 and TRBJ2-2; 9 bases agree with TRBD1. Germline V gene sequence: CDR1 SGHVS, CDR2 FQNEAQ. The CDR3 covers 17 residues. V trimming: 1 base; J trimming: 4 bases; junction bases outside the gene matches: 7. The CDR3: CASSLETGTGTTGELFF. The CDR3, as DNA: TGTGCCAGCAGCTTAGAGACCGGGACAGGGACCACCGGGGAGCTGTTTTTT.

This clonotype was recorded many times. This chain joins TRBV5-5 and TRBJ1-4; tentative D call: TRBD1 (5 bases). The CDR3 contains 14 residues. V gave up 4 bases and J gave up 10 bases, with 17 bases separating them. CDR1 is SGHKS and CDR2 is YYEKEE in the germline V gene (reference sequence). CDR3 protein: CASSPSYDTGKLFF. Written as DNA, the CDR3 is TGTGCCAGCAGCCCCTCCTACGATACAGGAAAACTGTTTTTT.

This clonotype was observed many times. V gene TRBV6-2 or TRBV6-3 combines with J gene TRBJ1-1; 8 nucleotides line up with TRBD1. CDR3 length: 14 amino acids. The germline CDR1 and CDR2 sequences are MNHEY and SVGEGT. J was trimmed by 5 bases and V by 4 bases; bases with no gene match: 6. CDR3 bases: TGTGCCAGCAGTTGGACAGGGACACGGACTGAAGCTTTCTTT. Translation: CASSWTGTRTEAFF.